The clone carrying this T cell receptor beta chain was counted a few times. Its cognate antigen is unknown. The germline CDR1 and CDR2 sequences are MGHRA and YSYEKL. This CDR3 is built from 13 residues. A second PCR, run for about 6 to 11 cycles, used a sample-barcoded 5' primer plus a J-beta primer mix. Each CDR3 protein gets one entry after TCRdb re-called the 5' RACE reads with MiXCR. This table has about 1 million distinct CDR3 sequences, 45% appearing once. The record originates from a study of blood T cells in healthy people across ages. Every sample had a minimum of 6 million PBMCs isolated. The study's findings and limits: No conclusive comparison of naive versus antigen-experienced cells was possible with unsorted PBMCs. The diversity estimates, figures obtained from one million T cells, were considered underestimates. Expanded clonotype shifts may have been confounded, as the donors had an unknown CMV status.

The chain is built from TRBV4-1 and TRBJ2-5; D possibly corresponds to TRBD2 (5 bases). The DNA end favors TRBJ2-7, so the J call may be wrong. The sample taken for sequencing was blood. This TCR came from a woman aged 55-75 years in good health. CDR3 DNA sequence: TGCGCCAGCAGCCAACAACGGGACTACGAGCAGTACTTC. It codes for CASSQQRDYEQYF.